The 5 T cell receptor beta chains presented below share a single source sample, sequenced in a study of shared clonotypes between healthy human individuals. Generated by immunoSEQ multiplex PCR, the TCRdb table keeps only in-frame clones and is missing some. Among approximately 1,000,000 clones listed, approximately 75% were seen once. Material: memory CD4+ T cells from PBMCs. Subset: CD45RA-negative fraction. Receptor source: a man aged 18 to 35 in good health. Some clones in this sample may be carry-over from other donors' samples.

Details on this clone: The identical CDR3 is also encoded by other nucleotide sequences in the sample. This chain uses TRBV7-8 with TRBJ1-2; 10 bases align to TRBD1. The CDR3 extends over 14 amino acids. V was pared by 4 bases and J by 4 bases, with 3 bases of the junction left unmatched. Germline V CDR1 and CDR2: SGHVS, FQNEAQ. The CDR3 here is CASSSGQGGYGYTF. The CDR3 bases are TGTGCCAGCAGCTCCGGACAGGGGGGCTATGGCTACACCTTC. Using reference TRBV7-8 and TRBJ1-2 for the parts outside the CDR3, the full variable domain is GAGVSQSPRYKVAKRGQDVALRCDPISGHVSLFWYQQALGQGPEFLTYFQNEAQLDKSGLPSDRFFAERPEGSVSTLKIQRTQQEDSAVYLCASSSGQGGYGYTFGSGTRLTVV.

This chain links TRBV19 with TRBJ1-5; D perhaps matches TRBD1 (5 bases). The CDR3 totals 15 residues. Between the trimmed V and J ends, which lost 7 bases and 0 bases, there was a span of 13 bases. Germline V gives CDR1 LNHDA, CDR2 SQIVND (reference sequence). Here the CDR3 DNA reads TGTGCCAGTATGAGGACATATCATAGCAATCAGCCCCAGCATTTT. This gives the protein CASMRTYHSNQPQHF. The whole variable domain, filled in from reference TRBV19 and TRBJ1-5, reads DGGITQSPKYLFRKEGQNVTLSCEQNLNHDAMYWYRQDPGQGLRLIYYSQIVNDFQKGDIAEGYSVSREKKESFPLTVTSAQKNPTAFYLCASMRTYHSNQPQHFGDGTRLSIL.

The V call is TRBV28, the J call TRBJ1-2, with TRBD1 identical over 7 bases. CDR3 length equals 15 residues. With 1 base clipped from V and 8 bases from J, the junction kept 10 bases outside the gene matches. CDR1 and CDR2 from the germline V gene are MDHEN and SYDVKM. The CDR3 coding sequence is TGTGCCAGCAGTTTATCCCCGGGACAGATGAGAGGCTACACCTTC. As protein: CASSLSPGQMRGYTF.

This chain joins TRBV9 and TRBJ2-1; D gene unclear. This CDR3 has 14 residues. The V end lost 4 bases, the J end lost 7 bases, and 15 bases lay between the germline ends. Germline V lookup: CDR1 SGDLS, CDR2 YYNGEE. This CDR3 is CASSPRPGRNEQFF. The CDR3 DNA reads as TGTGCCAGCAGCCCCAGGCCGGGCAGGAATGAGCAGTTCTTC. Using reference TRBV9 and TRBJ2-1 for the parts outside the CDR3, the full variable domain is DSGVTQTPKHLITATGQRVTLRCSPRSGDLSVYWYQQSLDQGLQFLIQYYNGEERAKGNILERFSAQQFPDLHSELNLSSLELGDSALYFCASSPRPGRNEQFFGPGTRLTVL.

The chain uses TRBV28 and TRBJ1-3, with TRBD1 matching 11 bases. The CDR3 is 17 amino acids. Germline V lookup: CDR1 MDHEN, CDR2 SYDVKM. V gave up 5 bases and J gave up 1 base; unmatched junction bases: 7. The CDR3 sequence is CASSPGQGVPSGNTIYF. Written as DNA, the CDR3 is TGTGCCAGCAGTCCGGGACAGGGGGTTCCTTCTGGAAACACCATATATTTT. The full variable domain, rest sourced from reference TRBV28 and TRBJ1-3, is DVKVTQSSRYLVKRTGEKVFLECVQDMDHENMFWYRQDPGLGLRLIYFSYDVKMKEKGDIPEGYSVSREKKERFSLILESASTNQTSMYLCASSPGQGVPSGNTIYFGEGSWLTVV.